Shown below are 28 T cell receptor beta chains from a single sample sequenced in a study of T-cell memory formation after mild COVID-19. TCRdb reprocessed the 5' RACE reads with MiXCR, giving one entry per CDR3 protein. The sample yields around 110,000 distinct CDR3 sequences, 15% to 20% seen once. Sequenced: PBMCs or a T cell subset sorted from them (not recorded which). These receptor sequences come from an adult woman who had mild COVID-19 (a few samples of this study predate the infection). Cell type and time point are not known.

This clonotype occurred a few times. This chain joins TRBV20-1 and TRBJ1-2; D remains ambiguous. CDR3 length: 14 amino acids. CDR1 is DFQATT and CDR2 is SNEGSKA in the germline V gene (reference sequence). V was shortened by 3 bases and J by 0 bases, with 11 bases between the two germline ends. The CDR3 sequence is CSASLDETNYGYTF. The CDR3 region has the DNA TGCAGTGCTAGTCTGGACGAAACTAACTATGGCTACACCTTC.

This clonotype has only a few counts. This chain connects TRBV29-1 to TRBJ1-1, with D perhaps matching TRBD1 (5 bases). V gave up 5 bases and J gave up 6 bases, with 19 bases separating them. This CDR3 spans 14 amino acids. Germline assignment: CDR1 SQVTM and CDR2 ANQGSEA. This CDR3 is CSVMGKRGAPEAFF. CDR3 in DNA: TGCAGCGTTATGGGGAAAAGAGGGGCCCCTGAAGCTTTCTTT.

This chain connects TRBV7-9 to TRBJ2-7; tentative D call: TRBD1 (6 bases). Trimming removed 4 bases at V and 0 bases at J, with 13 bases between. Looked up from germline, CDR1 is SEHNR and CDR2 is FQNEAQ (reference sequence). The CDR3 loop spans 15 amino acids. CDR3 sequence: CASSSRDTRSYEQYF. CDR3 coding DNA: TGTGCCAGCAGCTCCCGGGACACCCGCTCCTACGAGCAGTACTTC.

The CDR3 sequence: CASSKTGFRDRDVADTQYF. The CDR3 DNA sequence: TGTGCCAGCAGCAAAACGGGGTTCCGGGACAGGGATGTTGCAGATACGCAGTATTTT. The chain couples TRBV12-3 or TRBV12-4 to TRBJ2-3; 9 positions match TRBD1. CDR3 size: 19 residues. V was pared by 6 bases and J by 4 bases, with 20 bases of the junction left unmatched.

This clonotype came up many times. The V call is TRBV29-1, the J call TRBJ2-5; 9 positions match TRBD1. The germline CDR1 and CDR2 sequences are SQVTM and ANQGSEA. This CDR3 has 15 amino acids. Trimming cost V 1 base and J 3 bases; bases outside gene matches: 6. This CDR3 is CSVEGWTGEEETQYF. The CDR3 nucleotides are TGCAGCGTTGAAGGTTGGACAGGGGAGGAAGAGACCCAGTACTTC. The full variable domain, rest sourced from reference TRBV29-1 and TRBJ2-5, is SAVISQKPSRDICQRGTSLTIQCQVDSQVTMMFWYRQQPGQSLTLIATANQGSEATYESGFVIDKFPISRPNLTFSTLTVSNMSPEDSSIYLCSVEGWTGEEETQYFGPGTRLLVL.

This clonotype was recorded a few times. The chain recombines TRBV19 with TRBJ1-1; 10 nucleotides align to TRBD1. The V and J ends lost 5 bases and 11 bases, in that order; junction bases with no gene match: 8. This CDR3 comprises 13 residues. Germline assignment: CDR1 LNHDA and CDR2 SQIVND (reference sequence). The CDR3 is CASSAPGTGVAFF. DNA for the CDR3: TGTGCCAGTAGTGCTCCGGGGACAGGGGTTGCTTTCTTT. Complete variable domain (other parts from reference TRBV19 and TRBJ1-1): DGGITQSPKYLFRKEGQNVTLSCEQNLNHDAMYWYRQDPGQGLRLIYYSQIVNDFQKGDIAEGYSVSREKKESFPLTVTSAQKNPTAFYLCASSAPGTGVAFFGQGTRLTVV.

The gene calls are TRBV20-1 and TRBJ2-1, with TRBD2 matching 8 bases. The CDR3 is 16 residues long. V shed 2 bases, J shed 1 base, and the junction held 7 bases outside the gene matches. Looked up from germline, CDR1 is DFQATT and CDR2 is SNEGSKA (reference sequence). CDR3 sequence reads: CSARSMTSVSYNEQFF. The CDR3 DNA reads TGCAGTGCTAGATCAATGACTAGCGTGTCCTACAATGAGCAGTTCTTC.

This clonotype was found a few times. The rearrangement uses TRBV7-9 and TRBJ1-1; possible D gene TRBD1, 6 bases. The ends were cut back, 3 bases at V and 3 bases at J, with 17 bases in the middle. Per germline, CDR1 SEHNR and CDR2 FQNEAQ (reference sequence). The CDR3 is 16 residues long. CDR3 DNA: TGTGCCAGCAGCTTGGGCCAGGGGCTTTCGTACACTGAAGCTTTCTTT. It codes for CASSLGQGLSYTEAFF.

In this sample, this clonotype turned up a few times. V gene TRBV7-7 combines with J gene TRBJ2-1; either TRBD1 or TRBD2 may fit D (5 bases each). Germline loops: CDR1 SSHAT, CDR2 FNYEAQ (reference sequence). Deletions cut 4 bases from V and 8 bases from J, with 21 bases between. The CDR3 is 16 amino acids. The CDR3 DNA is TGTGCCAGCAGCTCAGCTTTGGGACCAGGTATCGATGAGCAGTTCTTC. This translates into CASSSALGPGIDEQFF.

A few counts support this clonotype. This chain uses TRBV4-1 with TRBJ2-2; no clear D. Germline V gives CDR1 MGHRA, CDR2 YSYEKL. The CDR3 runs 16 residues. Trimming took off 4 bases at V and 1 base at J, with 13 bases between the two ends. The CDR3, as DNA: TGCGCCAGCAGCCTCACACAGATCCAGAACACCGGGGAGCTGTTTTTT. Its translation is CASSLTQIQNTGELFF.

This clonotype was observed a few times. The rearrangement joins TRBV12-3 or TRBV12-4 to TRBJ1-2; a possible D gene is TRBD1 (6 bases). The V and J ends lost 3 bases and 5 bases respectively, with 19 bases between them. The CDR3 is made up of 16 amino acids. This chain's CDR3 is CASSFLWLRGAYGYTF. The CDR3 bases are TGTGCCAGCAGTTTCCTGTGGTTACGGGGGGCATATGGCTACACCTTC.

In this sample, this clonotype turned up a few times. The rearrangement links TRBV4-1 to TRBJ1-1; D not certain. The CDR3 has 17 residues. Germline CDR1 MGHRA, CDR2 YSYEKL. V shed 4 bases and J shed 2 bases, with 20 bases lying between them. CDR3 bases: TGCGCCAGCAGCCTAATCCCCCAGACGTCCCTAAACACTGAAGCTTTCTTT. Its translation: CASSLIPQTSLNTEAFF.

A few counts support this clonotype. This sequence joins TRBV7-9 and TRBJ2-7, with D possibly TRBD2 on 6 matching bases. Germline V gives CDR1 SEHNR, CDR2 FQNEAQ (reference sequence). V was clipped by 3 bases and J by 0 bases, with 15 bases between them. The CDR3 length is 16 residues. The CDR3 loop reads CASSFGRDSSSYEQYF. The CDR3 coding sequence is TGTGCCAGCAGCTTTGGTCGGGACTCAAGCTCCTACGAGCAGTACTTC.

V is TRBV25-1 and J is TRBJ1-6; D uncertain. The CDR3 loop spans 12 amino acids. V lost 1 base and J lost 10, with 5 bases in between. CDR1 is MGHDK and CDR2 is SYGVNS in the germline V gene. CDR3 DNA: TGTGCCAGCAGTGAATGGGTATCACCCCTCCACTTT. This encodes CASSEWVSPLHF.

V usage is TRBV12-5 and J usage is TRBJ1-2; no definite D call. This CDR3 is 12 amino acids long. V lost 3 bases, J lost 2 bases, and 4 bases lay in between. CDR1 is LGHNT, CDR2 FRNRAP, per germline. This CDR3 is CASGFGNYGYTF. The CDR3 nucleotides are TGTGCTAGTGGTTTCGGCAACTATGGCTACACCTTC. Looking up the rest from reference TRBV12-5 and TRBJ1-2 gives the full variable domain: DARVTQTPRHKVTEMGQEVTMRCQPILGHNTVFWYRQTMMQGLELLAYFRNRAPLDDSGMPKDRFSAEMPDATLATLKIQPSEPRDSAVYFCASGFGNYGYTFGSGTRLTVV.

J is TRBJ2-5 and V is TRBV12-3 or TRBV12-4; D not resolved. The ends were cut back, 4 bases at V and 6 bases at J, with 15 bases in the middle. This CDR3 spans 14 amino acids. The CDR3 coding sequence is TGTGCCAGCAGTTCCCCTCTTGGCGTCCAGACCCAGTACTTC. Translation: CASSSPLGVQTQYF.

This clonotype was seen once. The J gene is TRBJ2-4, the V gene TRBV7-2, with D uncertain. V lost 1 base and J 6 bases, leaving 7 bases between the germline ends. Germline assignment: CDR1 SGHTA and CDR2 FQGNSA. The CDR3 runs 13 residues. CDR3 in DNA: TGTGCCAGCAGCTTAGACGAGCCAAACATTCAGTACTTC. It translates to CASSLDEPNIQYF. The full variable domain, its missing parts supplied by reference TRBV7-2 and TRBJ2-4, is GAGVSQSPSNKVTEKGKDVELRCDPISGHTALYWYRQSLGQGLEFLIYFQGNSAPDKSGLPSDRFSAERTGGSVSTLTIQRTQQEDSAVYLCASSLDEPNIQYFGAGTRLSVL.

This clonotype occurred a few times. The chain has TRBV12-3 or TRBV12-4 and TRBJ1-2; TRBD1 matches at 8 bases. The CDR3 runs 14 residues. V trimming: 6 bases; J trimming: 4 bases; junction bases outside the gene matches: 7. The CDR3 loop is CASRQGVGRYGYTF. CDR3 DNA sequence: TGTGCCAGCAGACAGGGGGTTGGTCGCTATGGCTACACCTTC.

As to this clonotype: One end of the junction is discordant with germline, which a read error may explain. V and J are TRBV6-4 and TRBJ2-7, with TRBD1 matching 8 bases. The CDR3 spans 13 residues. Germline V lookup: CDR1 MRHNA, CDR2 SNTAGT. The CDR3: CASSWDRSSEQYF. Written as DNA, the CDR3 is TGTGCCAGCAGTTGGGACAGGTCCTCCGAGCAGTACTTC.

In its sample, this clonotype was seen a few times. J is TRBJ2-3 and V is TRBV2; no reliable D call. Deletions cut 4 bases from V and 6 bases from J, with 11 bases between. Germline V CDR1 and CDR2: SNHLY, FYNNEI. The CDR3 is made up of 13 amino acids. The CDR3 DNA reads as TGTGCCAGCAGTGCCCCGCCCCGGGATACGCAGTATTTT. The encoded protein is CASSAPPRDTQYF.

This chain links TRBV2 with TRBJ2-3; TRBD2 is a possible D gene (6 bases). The germline V gene has CDR1 SNHLY and CDR2 FYNNEI. V dropped 6 bases and J dropped 5 bases, with 9 bases sitting between them. This CDR3 is 12 amino acids long. The DNA of the CDR3 is TGTGCCAGCAGGGACGGGAGAGATACGCAGTATTTT. It translates to CASRDGRDTQYF.

V and J are TRBV6-5 and TRBJ1-6, with no clear D. Trimming cost V 5 bases and J 4 bases, with 12 bases left between them. The CDR3 spans 15 residues. Germline CDR1 reads MNHEY; CDR2 reads SVGAGI. CDR3 sequence: CASSQSPGYNSPLHF. The DNA of the CDR3 is TGTGCCAGCAGTCAATCGCCGGGGTATAATTCACCCCTCCACTTT.

This clonotype was seen a handful of times. The V gene is TRBV29-1, the J gene TRBJ1-2; the match to TRBD1 covers 7 bases. Germline V gene lookup returns CDR1 SQVTM and CDR2 ANQGSEA. This CDR3 spans 13 amino acids. Germline trimming cut 6 bases from V and 5 bases from J; bases unmatched to any gene: 9. The CDR3 DNA reads as TGCAGCGTCTTAACAGGGGAAGAGTATGGCTACACCTTC. It encodes CSVLTGEEYGYTF. The complete variable domain, with remaining parts taken from reference TRBV29-1 and TRBJ1-2, reads SAVISQKPSRDICQRGTSLTIQCQVDSQVTMMFWYRQQPGQSLTLIATANQGSEATYESGFVIDKFPISRPNLTFSTLTVSNMSPEDSSIYLCSVLTGEEYGYTFGSGTRLTVV.

In its sample, this clonotype was seen a few times. The V call is TRBV6-5, the J call TRBJ2-5; the match to TRBD2 covers 8 bases. Germline V CDR1 and CDR2: MNHEY, SVGAGI. V shed 4 bases and J 4 bases; nucleotides not matched to a gene: 17. The CDR3 contains 18 residues. The CDR3 nucleotides are TGTGCCAGCAGTTCACGTGGGGCGGGAGGAGGGTCGGGAGAGACCCAGTACTTC. The encoded protein is CASSSRGAGGGSGETQYF.

This clonotype was observed many times. V usage is TRBV5-1 and J usage is TRBJ2-7, with D possibly TRBD2 on 5 matching bases. The CDR3 has 16 residues. V lost 4 bases and J 1 base, leaving 18 bases between the germline ends. The germline gives CDR1 SGHRS, CDR2 YFSETQ. The CDR3 sequence: CASSPAGLKGSYEQYF. CDR3 nucleotide sequence: TGCGCCAGCAGCCCTGCTGGACTCAAAGGGTCCTACGAGCAGTACTTC.

J is TRBJ2-5 and V is TRBV20-1; 9 bases map to TRBD2. The CDR3 totals 16 residues. V shed 5 bases, J shed 5 bases, and the junction held 15 bases outside the gene matches. The germline CDR1 and CDR2 sequences are DFQATT and SNEGSKA (reference sequence). The CDR3 protein is CSAGGLATPSRETQYF. CDR3 DNA sequence: TGCAGTGCTGGCGGACTAGCGACTCCCAGCAGGGAGACCCAGTACTTC.

This clonotype turned up a few times. This chain joins TRBV9 and TRBJ2-2, with TRBD1 identical over 10 bases. Germline-derived CDR1 and CDR2 are SGDLS and YYNGEE. This CDR3 has 15 residues. J was trimmed by 6 bases and V by 4 bases; bases with no gene match: 6. CDR3 region: CASSHGDRGSGELFF. CDR3 DNA sequence: TGTGCCAGCAGCCACGGGGACAGGGGATCCGGGGAGCTGTTTTTT. The full variable domain, its missing parts supplied by reference TRBV9 and TRBJ2-2, is DSGVTQTPKHLITATGQRVTLRCSPRSGDLSVYWYQQSLDQGLQFLIQYYNGEERAKGNILERFSAQQFPDLHSELNLSSLELGDSALYFCASSHGDRGSGELFFGEGSRLTVL.

This clonotype has only a few counts. Written as DNA, the CDR3 is TGTGCCAGCTTCGGTCCTGGGACTGAAGCTTTCTTT. Translated, it gives CASFGPGTEAFF. This chain connects TRBV18 to TRBJ1-1, with D unresolved. Per the germline V gene, CDR1 is KGHSH and CDR2 is LQKENI. The CDR3 runs 12 residues. The V and J ends lost 7 bases and 5 bases respectively, with 11 bases between them.